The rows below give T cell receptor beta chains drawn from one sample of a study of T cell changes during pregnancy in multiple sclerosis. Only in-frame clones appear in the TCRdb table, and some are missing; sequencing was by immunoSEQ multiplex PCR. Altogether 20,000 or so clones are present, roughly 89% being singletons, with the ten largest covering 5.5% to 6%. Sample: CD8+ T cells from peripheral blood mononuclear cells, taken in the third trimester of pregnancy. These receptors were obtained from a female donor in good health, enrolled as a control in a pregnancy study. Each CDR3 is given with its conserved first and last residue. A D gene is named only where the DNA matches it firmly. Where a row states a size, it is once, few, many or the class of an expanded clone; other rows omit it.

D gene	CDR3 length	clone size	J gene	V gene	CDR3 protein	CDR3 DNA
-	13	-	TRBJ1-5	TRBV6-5	CASSAADYQPQHF	TGTGCCAGCAGTGCCGCGGACTATCAGCCCCAGCATTTT
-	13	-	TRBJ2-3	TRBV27	CASTSTPPDTQYF	TGTGCCAGCACCTCGACTCCACCAGATACGCAGTATTTT
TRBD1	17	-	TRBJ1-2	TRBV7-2	CASSPRQGGALIYGYTF	TGTGCCAGCAGCCCGCGACAGGGAGGCGCGCTTATCTATGGCTACACCTTC
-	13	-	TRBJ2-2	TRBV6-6	CASTGTNTGELFF	TGTGCCAGCACCGGGACTAACACCGGGGAGCTGTTTTTT
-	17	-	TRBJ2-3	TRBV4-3	CASSQDAPRQNTDTQYF	TGCGCCAGCAGCCAAGATGCCCCTAGGCAGAACACAGATACGCAGTATTTT
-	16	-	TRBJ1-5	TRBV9	CASSAVGGGSNQPQHF	TGTGCCAGCAGCGCCGTGGGTGGGGGGAGCAATCAGCCCCAGCATTTT
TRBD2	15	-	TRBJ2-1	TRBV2	CASRSSGGALDEQFF	TGTGCCAGCAGAAGCAGCGGGGGGGCCCTCGATGAGCAGTTCTTC
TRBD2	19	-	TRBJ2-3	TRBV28	CASTSRLAGRPISTDTQYF	TGTGCCAGCACTTCTCGACTAGCGGGGAGGCCTATTAGCACAGATACGCAGTATTTT
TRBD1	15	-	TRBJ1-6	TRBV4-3	CASSQAGTGNSPLHF	TGCGCCAGCAGCCAAGCAGGGACAGGGAATTCACCCCTCCACTTT
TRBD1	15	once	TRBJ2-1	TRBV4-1	CASSQEDRGNLGRFF	TGCGCCAGCAGCCAGGAGGACAGGGGGAACCTCGGAAGGTTCTTC
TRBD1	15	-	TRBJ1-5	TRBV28	CASSSDRGGVQPQHF	TGTGCCAGCAGCTCTGACAGGGGCGGCGTTCAGCCCCAGCATTTT
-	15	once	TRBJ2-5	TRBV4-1	CASSQVRQEEETQYF	TGCGCCAGCAGCCAAGTGAGACAGGAAGAAGAGACCCAGTACTTC
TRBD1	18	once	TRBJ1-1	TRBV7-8	CASSLRAGTGDGNTEAFF	TGTGCCAGCAGCTTAAGAGCCGGGACAGGGGATGGGAACACTGAAGCTTTCTTT
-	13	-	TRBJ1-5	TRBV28	CASSLFQDQPQHF	TGTGCCAGCAGTTTATTCCAGGATCAGCCCCAGCATTTT
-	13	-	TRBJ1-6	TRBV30	CAWTGGHRSPLHF	TGTGCCTGGACGGGGGGGCACCGATCACCCCTCCACTTT
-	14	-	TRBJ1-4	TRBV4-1	CASSQQGTDEKLFF	TGCGCCAGCAGCCAGCAGGGGACCGATGAAAAACTGTTTTTT
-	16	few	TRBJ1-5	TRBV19	CASEADSSFRDQPQHF	TGTGCCAGCGAAGCGGACAGTTCCTTTCGGGATCAGCCCCAGCATTTT
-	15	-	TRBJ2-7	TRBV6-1	CAVHPEAFRGGEQYF	TGTGCCGTCCACCCCGAAGCCTTCCGGGGTGGCGAGCAGTACTTC
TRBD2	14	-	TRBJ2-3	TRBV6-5	CASFGGAPRDTQYF	TGTGCCAGCTTCGGGGGGGCCCCGAGAGATACGCAGTATTTT
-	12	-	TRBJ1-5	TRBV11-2	CASSLPYQPQHF	TGTGCCAGCAGCTTACCTTATCAGCCCCAGCATTTT
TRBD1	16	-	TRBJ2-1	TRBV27	CASSLSVTGLHNEQFF	TGTGCCAGCAGTTTATCGGTGACAGGGTTACACAATGAGCAGTTCTTC
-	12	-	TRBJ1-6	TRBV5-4	CAAARGNSPLHF	TGTGCAGCTGCGCGGGGCAATTCACCCCTCCACTTT
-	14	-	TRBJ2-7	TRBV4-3	CASSQGRISYEQYF	TGCGCCAGCAGCCAGGGGAGAATATCCTACGAGCAGTACTTC
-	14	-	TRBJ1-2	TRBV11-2	CASSHRALNYGYTF	TGTGCCAGCAGCCACAGGGCGCTTAACTATGGCTACACCTTC
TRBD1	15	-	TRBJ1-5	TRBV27	CASSLTTGANQPQHF	TGTGCCAGCAGTTTAACGACAGGGGCCAATCAGCCCCAGCATTTT
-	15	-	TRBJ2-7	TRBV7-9	CASSLDAGWAYEQYF	TGTGCCAGCAGCTTAGATGCGGGGTGGGCCTACGAGCAGTACTTC
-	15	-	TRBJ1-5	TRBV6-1	CASSEDRAANQPQHF	TGTGCCAGCAGTGAAGACAGGGCCGCCAATCAGCCCCAGCATTTT
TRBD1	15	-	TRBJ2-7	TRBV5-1	CASSLAGTGGREQYF	TGCGCCAGCAGCTTGGCCGGGACAGGGGGTCGCGAGCAGTACTTC
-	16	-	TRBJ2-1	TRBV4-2	CASSQVQGSSYNEQFF	TGTGCCAGCAGCCAAGTTCAGGGCAGCTCCTACAATGAGCAGTTCTTC
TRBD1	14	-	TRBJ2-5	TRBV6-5	CASRITGGKETQYF	TGTGCCAGCAGGATCACAGGGGGGAAAGAGACCCAGTACTTC
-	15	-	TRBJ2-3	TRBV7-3	CASSLTRQSRDTQYF	TGTGCCAGCAGCTTAACCCGACAGAGCCGAGATACGCAGTATTTT
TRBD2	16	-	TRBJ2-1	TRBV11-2	CASSLGVGGTDNEQFF	TGTGCCAGCAGCTTAGGAGTCGGGGGGACCGACAATGAGCAGTTCTTC
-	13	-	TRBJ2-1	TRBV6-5	CASSYLGANEQFF	TGTGCCAGCAGTTACCTAGGGGCCAATGAGCAGTTCTTC
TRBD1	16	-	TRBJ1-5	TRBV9	CASSVGGDRGNQPQHF	TGTGCCAGCAGCGTAGGGGGGGACAGAGGAAATCAGCCCCAGCATTTT
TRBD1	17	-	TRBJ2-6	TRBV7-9	CASSPGQSTSGANVLTF	TGTGCCAGCAGTCCGGGACAGTCAACCTCTGGGGCCAACGTCCTGACTTTC